This TCR beta chain was profiled in a study of blood T cells in healthy people across ages. Study-level findings and limits: A roughly linear age-dependent decrease characterized TCR beta diversity per million T cells.

The authors ran a second PCR of about 6 to 11 cycles using a sample-barcoded 5' primer and a J-beta primer mix. TCRdb reanalysed the 5' RACE reads using MiXCR and keeps one entry per CDR3 protein. The profile shows 1.5 million to 1.9 million distinct CDR3 sequences, approximately 43% of them singletons. About this clonotype itself: Its antigen remains unidentified.

This CDR3 is built from 16 residues. CDR1 and CDR2 (germline): SNHLY, FYNNEI. The V and J genes are TRBV2 and TRBJ2-7; D unclear. The J call is in doubt because the DNA end fits TRBJ2-5 better. Sequencing input: blood. The TCR comes from a woman aged 18-29 years in good health. The CDR3 sequence is CASSDTLGRRQETQYF. CDR3 nucleotide sequence: TGTGCCAGCAGTGACACGCTCGGCAGGCGCCAAGAGACCCAGTACTTC.